This TCR beta chain was obtained from a study of identical twins. Notes on the study in general: Carriage of fewer insertions was seen in abundant cord blood beta clonotypes, whereas memory repertoires showed none.

This clonotype was observed a handful of times. Antigen unknown. CDR1 is LNHNV and CDR2 is YYDKDF in the germline V gene (reference sequence). The V gene lost 2 bases and the J gene lost 7 bases, with 15 bases spanning the gap. This CDR3 has 14 amino acids. Each CDR3 protein is one row after TCRdb ran MiXCR on the 5' RACE reads. The sample records 470,000 or so distinct CDR3 sequences, 20% to 25% being singletons. Separately, the same data were catalogued under a study of T cells expressing NK-cell markers. From that report: For a few donors, these clonotypes were likewise the leading ones in the CD3+CD56-NKG2C+ fraction.

The receptor's source is a woman under 30 in good health. Sequenced: CD4+ T cells sorted from blood. The chain combines TRBV15 with TRBJ2-7, with no clear D. The chain's CDR3 is CATSRKMGLGEQYF. DNA of the CDR3: TGTGCCACCAGCAGAAAAATGGGATTGGGGGAGCAGTACTTC.